This entry concerns a single T cell receptor (beta chain). No cognate antigen has been identified for it. Base qualities are not at hand, and no much larger clone is one base apart. Genomic DNA was used as template for profiling of TCR beta VDJ combinations and CDR3 sequences. TCR repertoire sequencing was run on an Illumina HiSeq 2000. The source study handled its data this way. TRBV/TRBJ rearrangement plots, CDR3 size and DJ length profiles, and Simpson's diversity index were used to assess repertoires. Whichever DNA sequence was most abundant in the deep sequencing data was defined as the immunodominant clone. CDR3 amino acid sequences were checked for sharing between subjects and were compared against published repertoires and the VDJdb database. The public reads were reprocessed in TCRdb via fastp at Q25 and MiXCR, keeping in-frame beta chains. A single entry per CDR3 protein holds the most common genes and DNA from its merged rows. These V and J calls derive from TCRdb rather than the authors' analysis. Recorded for this sample are under 500,000 distinct CDR3 sequences; around 32% of them occurred a single time. Approximately 0.82% of the sample comes from the top ten.

The cysteine opens and the phenylalanine closes a CDR3 of 14 amino acids. Just CDR3 DNA is preserved here, 42 bases in frame from base 1. Deletion took 6 bases off V and 3 bases off J, with a span of 12 bases between the germline ends. Taken from the germline V gene, the CDR1 and CDR2 loops are SGDLS and YYNGEE. Flow cytometry had shown CD8+CD57+ cell expansion in the patients selected for sequencing. Every patient had severe acquired aplastic anemia, diagnosed using the International Study of Aplastic Anemia and Agranulocytosis and Camitta criteria. No therapy had been received by the patients at the time of blood sampling. TCR repertoires of sorted CD4+ and CD8+ blood T cells from severe aplastic anemia patients and healthy subjects were deep-sequenced in the study. In the USA, patient enrollment took place under clinicaltrials.gov protocols 00001620, 01623167, 00001397, 00071045, 00081523 and 00961064. Ficoll-Paque density gradient centrifugation was used to isolate peripheral blood mononuclear cells. CD4+ and CD8+ T cells were sorted by FACS or magnetic beads before DNA extraction.

This sample was included in a study of CD8+CD57+ T cells in acquired aplastic anemia (dated by TCRdb to about 2018). With regard to the full study: Extracted DNA from sorted CD4+ and CD8+ cells averaged approximately 3 ug, ranging from about 0.18 to 27.4 ug. CD8+CD57+ expansion was defined as frequency above the mean frequency observed in healthy subjects.

Study-wide findings and limitations: Between patients and healthy controls, no significant difference in CD8+ Simpson's diversity was found (P=0.060). Some 30 CD8+ CDR3 sequences were shared between patients and controls but appeared highly expressed in patients and within their immunodominant clones.

Sequences were obtained from sorted CD4+, CD8+, or CD8+CD57+ T cells (not recorded which) from PBMCs. The TCR sequence derives from a human donor with aplastic anemia. Recombination linked TRBV9 to TRBJ2-2; a weak D assignment points to TRBD2 (6 bases agree). The sequence in DNA is TGTGCCAGCACCGTGGGGGACTACACCGGGGAGCTGTTTTTT. It translates to CASTVGDYTGELFF.